This TCR beta chain was found in a study of T cell changes during pregnancy in multiple sclerosis. This clone showed up just once. TCRdb keeps only in-frame clones here, not all; method: immunoSEQ multiplex PCR. The sample yields about 75,000 clones, around 94% seen once. Germline CDR1 and CDR2: SGHVS and FNYEAQ. The ends lost 5 bases at V and 0 bases at J; junction bases unmatched: 15. This CDR3 spans 19 amino acids. The rearrangement links TRBV7-6 to TRBJ1-3, with 8 bases that match TRBD1. Specimen: CD4+ T cells from peripheral blood mononuclear cells, collected after pregnancy. The sequence derives from a female donor with multiple sclerosis, enrolled in a pregnancy study. For the CDR3, the DNA is TGTGCCAGCAGCCTTTACTCCATCGACAGGGGAACCTCTGGAAACACCATATATTTT. This encodes CASSLYSIDRGTSGNTIYF.